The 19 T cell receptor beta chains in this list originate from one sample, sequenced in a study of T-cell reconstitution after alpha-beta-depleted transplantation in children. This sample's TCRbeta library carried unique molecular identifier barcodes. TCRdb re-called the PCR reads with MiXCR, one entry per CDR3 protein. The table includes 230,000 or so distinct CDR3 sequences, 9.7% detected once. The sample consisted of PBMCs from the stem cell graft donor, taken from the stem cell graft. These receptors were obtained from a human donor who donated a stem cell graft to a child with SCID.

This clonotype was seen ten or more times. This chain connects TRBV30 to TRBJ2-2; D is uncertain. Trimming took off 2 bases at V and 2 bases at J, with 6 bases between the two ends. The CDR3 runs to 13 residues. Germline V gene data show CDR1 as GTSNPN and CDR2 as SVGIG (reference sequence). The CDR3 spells CAWSWGNTGELFF. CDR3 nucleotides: TGTGCCTGGAGTTGGGGTAACACCGGGGAGCTGTTTTTT. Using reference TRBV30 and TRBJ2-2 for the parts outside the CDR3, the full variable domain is SQTIHQWPATLVQPVGSPLSLECTVEGTSNPNLYWYRQAAGRGLQLLFYSVGIGQISSEVPQNLSASRPQDRQFILSSKKLLLSDSGFYLCAWSWGNTGELFFGEGSRLTVL.

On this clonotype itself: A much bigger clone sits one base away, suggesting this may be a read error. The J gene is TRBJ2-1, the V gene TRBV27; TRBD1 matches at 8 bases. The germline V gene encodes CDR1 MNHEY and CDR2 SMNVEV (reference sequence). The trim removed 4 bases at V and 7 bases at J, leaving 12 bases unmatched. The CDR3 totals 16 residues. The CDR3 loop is CASSSLGAGGLNEQFF. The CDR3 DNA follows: TGTGCCAGCAGTTCCCTCGGGGCAGGGGGCTTGAATGAGCAGTTCTTC.

The CDR3 spells CASRTSGGNEQFF. The CDR3 coding sequence is TGTGCCAGCCGGACTAGCGGGGGGAATGAGCAGTTCTTC. V usage is TRBV6-2 or TRBV6-3 and J usage is TRBJ2-1; 14 bases match TRBD2. V dropped 8 bases and J dropped 7; count of bases not matched to a gene: 1. CDR1 and CDR2 (germline): MNHEY, SVGEGT. The CDR3 spans 13 residues.

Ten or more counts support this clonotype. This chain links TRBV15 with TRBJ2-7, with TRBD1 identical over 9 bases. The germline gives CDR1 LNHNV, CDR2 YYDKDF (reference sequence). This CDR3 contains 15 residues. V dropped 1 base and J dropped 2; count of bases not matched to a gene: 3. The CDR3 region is CATSRGGTGPYEQYF. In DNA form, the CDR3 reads TGTGCCACCAGCAGAGGCGGGACAGGGCCCTACGAGCAGTACTTC.

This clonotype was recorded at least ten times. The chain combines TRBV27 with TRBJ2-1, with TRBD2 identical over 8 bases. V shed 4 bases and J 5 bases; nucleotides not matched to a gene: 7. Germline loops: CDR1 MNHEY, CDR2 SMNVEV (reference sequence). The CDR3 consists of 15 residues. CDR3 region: CASSSIGTRNNEQFF. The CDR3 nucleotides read TGTGCCAGCAGTTCCATCGGGACTAGAAACAATGAGCAGTTCTTC.

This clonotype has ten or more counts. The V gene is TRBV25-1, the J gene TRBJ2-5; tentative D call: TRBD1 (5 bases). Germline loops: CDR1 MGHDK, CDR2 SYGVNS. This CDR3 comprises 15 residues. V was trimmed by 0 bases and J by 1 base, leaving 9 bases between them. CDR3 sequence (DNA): TGTGCCAGCAGTGAATATAGGGGCAGCCAAGAGACCCAGTACTTC. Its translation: CASSEYRGSQETQYF.

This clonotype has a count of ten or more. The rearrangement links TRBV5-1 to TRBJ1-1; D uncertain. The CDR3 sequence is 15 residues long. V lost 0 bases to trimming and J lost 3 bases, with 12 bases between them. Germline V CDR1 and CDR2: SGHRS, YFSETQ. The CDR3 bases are TGCGCCAGCAGCTTGGCAGGCACCATCGACACTGAAGCTTTCTTT. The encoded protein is CASSLAGTIDTEAFF.

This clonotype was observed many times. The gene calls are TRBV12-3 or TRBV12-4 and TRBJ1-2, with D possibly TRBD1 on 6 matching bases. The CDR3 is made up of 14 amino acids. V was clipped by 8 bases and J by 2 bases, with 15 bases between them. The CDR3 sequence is CASRQDRGNYGYTF. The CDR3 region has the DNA TGTGCCAGCCGACAAGATAGGGGGAACTATGGCTACACCTTC.

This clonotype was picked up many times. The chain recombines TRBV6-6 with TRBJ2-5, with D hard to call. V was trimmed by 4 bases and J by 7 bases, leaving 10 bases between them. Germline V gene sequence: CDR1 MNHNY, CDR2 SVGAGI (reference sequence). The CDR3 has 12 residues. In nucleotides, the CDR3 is TGTGCCAGCAGTTCTCGAAACTGGACCCAGTACTTC. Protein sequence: CASSSRNWTQYF.

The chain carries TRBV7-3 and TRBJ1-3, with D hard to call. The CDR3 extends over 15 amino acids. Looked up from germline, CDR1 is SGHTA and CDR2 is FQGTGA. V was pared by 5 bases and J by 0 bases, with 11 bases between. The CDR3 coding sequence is TGTGCCAGCAGCCTCGGACCAGACTCTGGAAACACCATATATTTT. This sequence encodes CASSLGPDSGNTIYF.

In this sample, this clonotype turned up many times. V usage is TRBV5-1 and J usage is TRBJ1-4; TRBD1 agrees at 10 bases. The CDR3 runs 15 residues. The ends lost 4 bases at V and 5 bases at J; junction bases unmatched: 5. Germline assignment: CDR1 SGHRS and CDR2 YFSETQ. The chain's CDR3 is CASSHPGQGNEKLFF. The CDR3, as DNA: TGCGCCAGCAGCCACCCGGGACAGGGGAATGAAAAACTGTTTTTT. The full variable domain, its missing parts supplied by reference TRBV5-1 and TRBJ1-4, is KAGVTQTPRYLIKTRGQQVTLSCSPISGHRSVSWYQQTPGQGLQFLFEYFSETQRNKGNFPGRFSGRQFSNSRSEMNVSTLELGDSALYLCASSHPGQGNEKLFFGSGTQLSVL.

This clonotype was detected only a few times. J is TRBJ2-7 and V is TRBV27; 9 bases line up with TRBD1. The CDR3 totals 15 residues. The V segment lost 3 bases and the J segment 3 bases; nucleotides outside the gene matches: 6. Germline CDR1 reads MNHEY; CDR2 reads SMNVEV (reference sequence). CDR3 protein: CASSLDPGQGYEQYF. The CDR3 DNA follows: TGTGCCAGCAGTTTGGACCCGGGACAGGGCTACGAGCAGTACTTC.

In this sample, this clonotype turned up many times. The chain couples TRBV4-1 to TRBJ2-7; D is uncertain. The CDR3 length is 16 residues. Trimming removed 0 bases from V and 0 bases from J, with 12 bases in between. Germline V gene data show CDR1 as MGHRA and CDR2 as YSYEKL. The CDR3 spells CASSQEPRQSSYEQYF. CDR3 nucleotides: TGCGCCAGCAGCCAAGAGCCCCGCCAGAGCTCCTACGAGCAGTACTTC.

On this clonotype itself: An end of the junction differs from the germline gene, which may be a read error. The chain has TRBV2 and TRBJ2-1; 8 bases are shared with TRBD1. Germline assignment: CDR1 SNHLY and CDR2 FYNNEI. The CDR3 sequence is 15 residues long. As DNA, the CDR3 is TGTGTCAGCAGTGAAGATCAGGGGGCCGGGAATGAGCAGTTCTTC. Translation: CVSSEDQGAGNEQFF.

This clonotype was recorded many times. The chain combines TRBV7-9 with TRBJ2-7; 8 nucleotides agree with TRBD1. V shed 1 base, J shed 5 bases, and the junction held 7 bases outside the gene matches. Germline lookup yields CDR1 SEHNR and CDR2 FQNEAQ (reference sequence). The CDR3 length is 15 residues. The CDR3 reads CASSLGTGINNEQYF. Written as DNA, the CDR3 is TGTGCCAGCAGCTTAGGGACAGGGATTAACAACGAGCAGTACTTC.

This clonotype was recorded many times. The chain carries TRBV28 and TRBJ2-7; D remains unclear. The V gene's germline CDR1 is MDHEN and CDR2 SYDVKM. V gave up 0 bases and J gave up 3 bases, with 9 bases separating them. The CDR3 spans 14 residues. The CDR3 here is CASSLWKELYEQYF. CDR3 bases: TGTGCCAGCAGTTTATGGAAGGAACTCTACGAGCAGTACTTC.

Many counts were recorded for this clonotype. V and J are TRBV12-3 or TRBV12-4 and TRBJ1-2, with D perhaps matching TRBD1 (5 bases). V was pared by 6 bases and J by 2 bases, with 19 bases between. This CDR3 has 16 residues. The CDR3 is CASRRAPGTENYGYTF. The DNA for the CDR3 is TGTGCCAGCAGACGAGCCCCCGGGACGGAAAACTATGGCTACACCTTC.

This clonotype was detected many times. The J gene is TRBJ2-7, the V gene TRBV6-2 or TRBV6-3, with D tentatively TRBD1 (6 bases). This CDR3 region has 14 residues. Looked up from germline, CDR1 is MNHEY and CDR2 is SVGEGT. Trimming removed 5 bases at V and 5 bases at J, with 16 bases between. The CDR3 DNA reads TGTGCCAGCAGTCCCCGGGACATTTCAAACGAGCAGTACTTC. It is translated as CASSPRDISNEQYF.

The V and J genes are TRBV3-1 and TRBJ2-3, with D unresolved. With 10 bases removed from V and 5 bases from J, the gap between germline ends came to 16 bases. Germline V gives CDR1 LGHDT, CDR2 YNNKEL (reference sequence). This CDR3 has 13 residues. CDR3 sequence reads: CATANGGEDTQYF. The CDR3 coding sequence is TGTGCCACCGCCAACGGTGGGGAAGATACGCAGTATTTT.